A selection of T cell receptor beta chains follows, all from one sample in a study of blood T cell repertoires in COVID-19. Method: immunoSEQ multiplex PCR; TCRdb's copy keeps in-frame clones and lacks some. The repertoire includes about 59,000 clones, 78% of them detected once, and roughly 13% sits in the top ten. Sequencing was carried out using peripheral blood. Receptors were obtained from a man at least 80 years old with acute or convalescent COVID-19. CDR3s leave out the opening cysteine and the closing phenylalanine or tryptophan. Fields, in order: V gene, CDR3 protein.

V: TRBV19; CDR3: ASSIGTLAGVRNEQF
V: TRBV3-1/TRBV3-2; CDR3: ASSQDSLAGFFKQF
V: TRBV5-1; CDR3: ASSMRTGETEAF
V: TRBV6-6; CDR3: ASSLAVNQPQH
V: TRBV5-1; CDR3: ASSLNGQGDQPQH
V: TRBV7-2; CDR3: ASSLVFNSGADTQY
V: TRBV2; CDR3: ASRVAGGGTGELF
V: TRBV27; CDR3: ASSPLGQINQPQH
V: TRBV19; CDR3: ASSGQSSNQPQH
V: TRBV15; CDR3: ATSRDLRQGNSPLH
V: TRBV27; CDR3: ASSTRQGHSPLH
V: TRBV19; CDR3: ASSTLTGAREQY
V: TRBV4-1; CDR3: ASSQERGASTDTQY
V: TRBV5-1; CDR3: ASSLVGQNTGELF
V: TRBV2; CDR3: ASSNVRGTSGTEAF
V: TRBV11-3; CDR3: ASSFGGGADTQY
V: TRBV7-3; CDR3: ASSFAGAGYNEQF
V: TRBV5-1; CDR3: ASSEQVHSGNTIY
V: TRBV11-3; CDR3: ASNSRVTGSTDTQY
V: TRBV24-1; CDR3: ATSASAQKETQY
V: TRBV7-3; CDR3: ASSPHTGVYGYT
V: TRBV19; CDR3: ASTPRGGRGNTEAF
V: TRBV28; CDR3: ASSLTGGVYNGYT
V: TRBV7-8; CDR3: ASSPPLGVETQY